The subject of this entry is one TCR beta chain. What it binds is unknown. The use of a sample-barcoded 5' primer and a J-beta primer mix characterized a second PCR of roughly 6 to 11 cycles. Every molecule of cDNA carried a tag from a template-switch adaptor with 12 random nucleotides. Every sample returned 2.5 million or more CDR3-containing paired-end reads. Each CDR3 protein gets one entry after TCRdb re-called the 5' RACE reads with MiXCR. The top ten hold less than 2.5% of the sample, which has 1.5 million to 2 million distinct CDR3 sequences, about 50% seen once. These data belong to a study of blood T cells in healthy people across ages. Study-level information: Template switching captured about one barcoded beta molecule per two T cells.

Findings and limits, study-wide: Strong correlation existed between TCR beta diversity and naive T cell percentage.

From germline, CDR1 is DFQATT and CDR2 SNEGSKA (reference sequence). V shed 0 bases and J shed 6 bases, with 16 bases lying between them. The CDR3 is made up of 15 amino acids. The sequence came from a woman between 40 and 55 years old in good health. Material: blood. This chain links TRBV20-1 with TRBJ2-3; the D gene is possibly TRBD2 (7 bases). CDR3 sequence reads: CSARDQKGGGDTQYF. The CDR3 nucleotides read TGCAGTGCTAGAGATCAGAAAGGGGGGGGTGATACGCAGTATTTT.